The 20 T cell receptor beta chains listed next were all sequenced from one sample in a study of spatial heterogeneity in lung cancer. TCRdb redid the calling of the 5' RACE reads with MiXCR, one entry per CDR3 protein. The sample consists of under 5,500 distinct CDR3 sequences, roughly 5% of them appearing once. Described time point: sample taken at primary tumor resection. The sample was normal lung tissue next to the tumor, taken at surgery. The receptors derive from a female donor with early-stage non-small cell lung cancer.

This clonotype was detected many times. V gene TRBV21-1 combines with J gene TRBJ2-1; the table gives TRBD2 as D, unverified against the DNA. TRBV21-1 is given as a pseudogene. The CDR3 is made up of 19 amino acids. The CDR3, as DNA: TGTGCCAGCAGCAAAGCCCCGAGACTAGCGGAGCCCGGGGCAGATGAGCAGTTCTTC. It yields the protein CASSKAPRLAEPGADEQFF.

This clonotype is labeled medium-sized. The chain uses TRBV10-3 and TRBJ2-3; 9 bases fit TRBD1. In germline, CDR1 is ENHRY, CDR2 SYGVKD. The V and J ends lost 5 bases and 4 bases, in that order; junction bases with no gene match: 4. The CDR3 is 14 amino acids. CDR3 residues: CAISSDRGPDTQYF. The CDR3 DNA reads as TGTGCCATCAGTTCGGACAGGGGACCAGATACGCAGTATTTT.

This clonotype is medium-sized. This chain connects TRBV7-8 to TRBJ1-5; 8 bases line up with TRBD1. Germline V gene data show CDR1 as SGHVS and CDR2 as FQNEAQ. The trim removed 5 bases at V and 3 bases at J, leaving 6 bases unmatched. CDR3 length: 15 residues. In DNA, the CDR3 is TGTGCCAGCAGCCCAACAGGGGGAGACAATCAGCCCCAGCATTTT. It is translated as CASSPTGGDNQPQHF.

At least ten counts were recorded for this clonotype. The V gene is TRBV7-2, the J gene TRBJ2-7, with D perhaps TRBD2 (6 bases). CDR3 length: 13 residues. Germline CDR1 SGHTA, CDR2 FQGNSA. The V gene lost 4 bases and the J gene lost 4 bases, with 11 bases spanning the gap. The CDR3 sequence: CASSSIRGYEQYF. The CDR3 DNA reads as TGTGCCAGCAGCTCCATCCGGGGGTACGAGCAGTACTTC.

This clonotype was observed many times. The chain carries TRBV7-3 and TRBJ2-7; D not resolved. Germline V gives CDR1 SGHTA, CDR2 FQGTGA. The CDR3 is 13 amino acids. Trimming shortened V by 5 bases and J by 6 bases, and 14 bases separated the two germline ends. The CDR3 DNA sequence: TGTGCCAGCAGCCCGACCCCCAGAGGCGAGCAGTACTTC. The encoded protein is CASSPTPRGEQYF.

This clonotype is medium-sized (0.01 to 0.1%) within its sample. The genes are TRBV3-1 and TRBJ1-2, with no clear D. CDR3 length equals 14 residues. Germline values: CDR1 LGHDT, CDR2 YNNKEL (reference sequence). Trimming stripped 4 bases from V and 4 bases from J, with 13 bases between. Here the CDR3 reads CASSPTDLGYGYTF. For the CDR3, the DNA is TGTGCCAGCAGCCCTACTGACCTGGGCTATGGCTACACCTTC.

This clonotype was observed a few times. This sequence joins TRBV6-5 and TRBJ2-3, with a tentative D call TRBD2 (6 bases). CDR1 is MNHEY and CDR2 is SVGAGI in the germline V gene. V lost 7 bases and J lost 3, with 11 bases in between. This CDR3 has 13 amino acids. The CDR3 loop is CASIMAGTDTQYF. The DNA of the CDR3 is TGTGCCAGCATTATGGCGGGGACAGATACGCAGTATTTT.

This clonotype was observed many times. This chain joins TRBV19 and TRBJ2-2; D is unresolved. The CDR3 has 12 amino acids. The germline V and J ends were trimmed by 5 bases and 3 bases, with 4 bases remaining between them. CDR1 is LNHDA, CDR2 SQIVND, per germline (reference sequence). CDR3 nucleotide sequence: TGTGCCAGTAGTTGGTACACCGGGGAGCTGTTTTTT. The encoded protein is CASSWYTGELFF.

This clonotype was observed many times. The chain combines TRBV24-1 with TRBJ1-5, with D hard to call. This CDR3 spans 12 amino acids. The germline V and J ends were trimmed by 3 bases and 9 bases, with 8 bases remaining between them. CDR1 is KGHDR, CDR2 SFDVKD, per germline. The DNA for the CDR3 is TGTGCCACCAGTGATCCCTTCGGGCCCCAGCATTTT. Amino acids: CATSDPFGPQHF.

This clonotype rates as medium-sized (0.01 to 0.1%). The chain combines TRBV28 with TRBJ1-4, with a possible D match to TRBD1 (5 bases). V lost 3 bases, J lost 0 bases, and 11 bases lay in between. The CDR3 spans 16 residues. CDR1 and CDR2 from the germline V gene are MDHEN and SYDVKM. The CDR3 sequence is CASSLTVGATNEKLFF. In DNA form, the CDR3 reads TGTGCCAGCAGTTTGACAGTGGGTGCAACTAATGAAAAACTGTTTTTT.

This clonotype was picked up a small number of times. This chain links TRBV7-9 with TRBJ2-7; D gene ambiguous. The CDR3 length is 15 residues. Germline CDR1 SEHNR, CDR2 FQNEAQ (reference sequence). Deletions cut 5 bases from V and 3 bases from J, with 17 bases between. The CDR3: CASSRWPAFSYEQYF. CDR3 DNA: TGTGCCAGCAGCAGATGGCCGGCTTTCAGCTACGAGCAGTACTTC. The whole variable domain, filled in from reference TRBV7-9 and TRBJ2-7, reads DTGVSQNPRHKITKRGQNVTFRCDPISEHNRLYWYRQTLGQGPEFLTYFQNEAQLEKSRLLSDRFSAERPKGSFSTLEIQRTEQGDSAMYLCASSRWPAFSYEQYFGPGTRLTVT.

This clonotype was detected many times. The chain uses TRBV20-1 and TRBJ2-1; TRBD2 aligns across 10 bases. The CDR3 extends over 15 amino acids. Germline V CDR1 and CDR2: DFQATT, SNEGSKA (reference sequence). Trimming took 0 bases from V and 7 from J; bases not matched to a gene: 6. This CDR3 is CSARDPPSGSNEQFF. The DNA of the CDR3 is TGCAGTGCTAGAGATCCTCCTAGCGGGAGTAATGAGCAGTTCTTC.

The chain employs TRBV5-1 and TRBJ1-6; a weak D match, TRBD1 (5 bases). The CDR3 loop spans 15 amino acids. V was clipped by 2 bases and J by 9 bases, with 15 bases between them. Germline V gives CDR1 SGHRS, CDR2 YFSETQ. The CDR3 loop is CASSLAAGTASPLHF. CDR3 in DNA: TGCGCCAGCAGCTTAGCCGCAGGGACTGCTTCACCCCTCCACTTT.

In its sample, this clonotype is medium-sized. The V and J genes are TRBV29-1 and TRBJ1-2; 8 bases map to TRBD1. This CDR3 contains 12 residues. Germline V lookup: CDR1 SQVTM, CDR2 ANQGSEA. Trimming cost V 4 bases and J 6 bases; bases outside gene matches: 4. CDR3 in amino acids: CSVGSGGDGYTF. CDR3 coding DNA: TGCAGCGTTGGATCAGGGGGCGATGGCTACACCTTC.

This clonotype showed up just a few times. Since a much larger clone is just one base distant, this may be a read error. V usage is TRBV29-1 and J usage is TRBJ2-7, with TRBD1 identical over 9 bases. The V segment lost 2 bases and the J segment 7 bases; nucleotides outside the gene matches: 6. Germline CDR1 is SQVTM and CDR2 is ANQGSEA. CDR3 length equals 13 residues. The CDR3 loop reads CSVEPGQGGEQYF. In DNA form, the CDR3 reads TGCAGCGTTGAACCGGGACAGGGAGGGGAGCAGTACTTC.

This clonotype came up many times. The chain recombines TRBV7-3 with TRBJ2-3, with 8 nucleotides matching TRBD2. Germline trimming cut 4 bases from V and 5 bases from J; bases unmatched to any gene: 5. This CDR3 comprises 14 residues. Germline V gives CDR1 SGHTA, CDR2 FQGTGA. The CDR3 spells CASSSGGPGDTQYF. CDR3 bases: TGTGCCAGCAGCTCGGGAGGGCCGGGAGATACGCAGTATTTT.

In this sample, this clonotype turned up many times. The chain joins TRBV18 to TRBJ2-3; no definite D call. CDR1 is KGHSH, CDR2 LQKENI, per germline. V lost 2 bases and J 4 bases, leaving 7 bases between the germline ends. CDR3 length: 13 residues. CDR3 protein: CASSPKGSDTQYF. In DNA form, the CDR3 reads TGTGCCAGCTCACCAAAGGGCTCAGATACGCAGTATTTT.

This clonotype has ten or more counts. The CDR3 DNA is TGTGCCAGCTTTCCAGGAGGCTCCGGCACTGAAGCTTTCTTT. This encodes CASFPGGSGTEAFF. The chain joins TRBV6-5 to TRBJ1-1, with D unclear. The CDR3 is made up of 14 amino acids. V was pared by 8 bases and J by 4 bases, with 17 bases between. From germline, CDR1 is MNHEY and CDR2 SVGAGI.

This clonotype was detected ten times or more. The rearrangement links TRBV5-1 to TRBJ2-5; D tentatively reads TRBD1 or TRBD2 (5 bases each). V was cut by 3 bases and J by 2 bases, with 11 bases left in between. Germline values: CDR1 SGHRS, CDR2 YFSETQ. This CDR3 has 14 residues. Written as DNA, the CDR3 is TGCGCCAGCAGCTCAGGGAGACTACAAGAGACCCAGTACTTC. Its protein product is CASSSGRLQETQYF.

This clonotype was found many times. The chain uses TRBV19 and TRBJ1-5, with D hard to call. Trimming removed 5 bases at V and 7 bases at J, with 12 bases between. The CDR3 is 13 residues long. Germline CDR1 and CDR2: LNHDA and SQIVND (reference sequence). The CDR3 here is CASSLTNGQPQHF. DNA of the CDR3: TGTGCCAGTAGTCTCACTAACGGGCAGCCCCAGCATTTT.